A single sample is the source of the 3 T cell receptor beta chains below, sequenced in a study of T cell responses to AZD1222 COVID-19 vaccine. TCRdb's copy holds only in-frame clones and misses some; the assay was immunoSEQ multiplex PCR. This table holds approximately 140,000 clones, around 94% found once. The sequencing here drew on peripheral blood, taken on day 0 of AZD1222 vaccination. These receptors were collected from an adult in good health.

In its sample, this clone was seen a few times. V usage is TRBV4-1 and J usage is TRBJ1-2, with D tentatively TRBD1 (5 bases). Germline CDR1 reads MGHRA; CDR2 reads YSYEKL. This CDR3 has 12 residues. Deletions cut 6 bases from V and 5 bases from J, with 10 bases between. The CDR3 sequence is CASSPGTYGYTF. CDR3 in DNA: TGCGCCAGCAGTCCGGGGACTTATGGCTACACCTTC.

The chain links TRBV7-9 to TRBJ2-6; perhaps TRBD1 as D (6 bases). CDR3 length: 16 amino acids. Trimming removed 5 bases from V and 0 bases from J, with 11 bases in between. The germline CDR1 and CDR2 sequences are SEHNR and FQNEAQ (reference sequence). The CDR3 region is CASSPRTASGANVLTF. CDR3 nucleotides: TGTGCCAGCAGCCCCCGGACAGCCTCTGGGGCCAACGTCCTGACTTTC.

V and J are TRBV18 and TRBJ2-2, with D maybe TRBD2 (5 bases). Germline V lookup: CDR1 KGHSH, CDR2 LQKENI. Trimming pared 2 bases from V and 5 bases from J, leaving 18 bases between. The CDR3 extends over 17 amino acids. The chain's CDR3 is CASSPFTGSTRTGELFF. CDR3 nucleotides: TGTGCCAGCTCACCATTCACGGGGTCTACGAGGACCGGGGAGCTGTTTTTT.